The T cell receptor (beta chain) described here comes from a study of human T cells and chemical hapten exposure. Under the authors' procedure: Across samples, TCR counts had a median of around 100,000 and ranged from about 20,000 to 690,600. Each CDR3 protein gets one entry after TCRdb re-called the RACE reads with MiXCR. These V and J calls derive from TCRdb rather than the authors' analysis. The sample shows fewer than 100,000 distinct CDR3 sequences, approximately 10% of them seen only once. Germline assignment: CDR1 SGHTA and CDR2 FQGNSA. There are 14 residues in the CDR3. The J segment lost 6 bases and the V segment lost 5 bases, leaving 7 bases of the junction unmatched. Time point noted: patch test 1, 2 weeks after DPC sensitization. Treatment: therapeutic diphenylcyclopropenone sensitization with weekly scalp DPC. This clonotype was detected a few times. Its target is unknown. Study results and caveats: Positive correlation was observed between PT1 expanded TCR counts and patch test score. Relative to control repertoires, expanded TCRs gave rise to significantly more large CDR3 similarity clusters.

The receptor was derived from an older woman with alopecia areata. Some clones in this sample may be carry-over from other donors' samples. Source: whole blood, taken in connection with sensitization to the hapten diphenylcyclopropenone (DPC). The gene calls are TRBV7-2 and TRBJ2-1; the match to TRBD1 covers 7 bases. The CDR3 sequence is CASSQTQGSNEQFF. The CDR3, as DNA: TGTGCCAGCAGCCAAACACAGGGGTCCAATGAGCAGTTCTTC.